Each of the 8 T cell receptor beta chains below was sequenced from the same sample in a study of identifying expanded T cells in peripheral blood. Only in-frame clones appear in the TCRdb table, and some are missing; sequencing was by immunoSEQ multiplex PCR. The sample holds approximately 120,000 clones, approximately 84% seen once. Input material: blood. The receptors stem from a person aged 18-70 years in good health.

V and J are TRBV5-4 and TRBJ2-1, with a tentative D call TRBD1 (6 bases). The CDR3 length is 13 residues. Germline-derived CDR1 and CDR2 are SGHNT and YYREEE (reference sequence). The V end was cut by 0 bases, the J end by 6 bases, with 7 bases between. This CDR3 reads CASSLVRGNEQFF. In DNA, the CDR3 is TGTGCCAGCAGCTTGGTCAGGGGCAATGAGCAGTTCTTC. Full variable domain (remainder filled in from reference TRBV5-4 and TRBJ2-1): ETGVTQSPTHLIKTRGQQVTLRCSSQSGHNTVSWYQQALGQGPQFIFQYYREEENGRGNFPPRFSGLQFPNYSSELNVNALELDDSALYLCASSLVRGNEQFFGPGTRLTVL.

This sequence joins TRBV11-2 and TRBJ1-2; 8 positions agree with TRBD1. Germline V lookup: CDR1 SGHAT, CDR2 FQNNGV. J lost 8 bases, V lost 0 bases, and 2 bases had no gene match. The CDR3 has 13 amino acids. The CDR3 DNA reads TGTGCCAGCAGCTTAGACTACAGGGGGGGCTACACCTTC. It encodes CASSLDYRGGYTF.

The chain employs TRBV27 and TRBJ1-4; D not resolved. This CDR3 has 14 amino acids. CDR1 MNHEY and CDR2 SMNVEV come from the germline V gene (reference sequence). With 4 bases removed from V and 8 bases from J, the gap between germline ends came to 14 bases. The CDR3 DNA reads as TGTGCCAGCAGTTCCCGCACCTACGGGGAAAAACTGTTTTTT. Translating it yields CASSSRTYGEKLFF.

J is TRBJ1-2 and V is TRBV29-1; 11 bases are shared with TRBD1. The V and J ends lost 1 base and 6 bases, in that order; junction bases with no gene match: 7. CDR3 length: 15 residues. CDR1 and CDR2 from the germline V gene are SQVTM and ANQGSEA. As DNA, the CDR3 is TGCAGCGTTGAAGGAGGGGGACAGGGGGTAAATGGCTACACCTTC. It yields the protein CSVEGGGQGVNGYTF.

The J gene is TRBJ2-7, the V gene TRBV15; TRBD1 is a possible D gene (5 bases). There are 12 residues in the CDR3. Trimming shortened V by 3 bases and J by 3 bases, and 6 bases separated the two germline ends. The germline V gene encodes CDR1 LNHNV and CDR2 YYDKDF (reference sequence). CDR3 nucleotides: TGTGCCACCAGCAGCACAGGCTACGAGCAGTACTTC. Its protein is CATSSTGYEQYF. Supplemented by reference TRBV15 and TRBJ2-7, the full variable domain reads DAMVIQNPRYQVTQFGKPVTLSCSQTLNHNVMYWYQQKSSQAPKLLFHYYDKDFNNEADTPDNFQSRRPNTSFCFLDIRSPGLGDTAMYLCATSSTGYEQYFGPGTRLTVT.

The chain combines TRBV29-1 with TRBJ2-1; D may be TRBD1 (5 bases). From germline, CDR1 is SQVTM and CDR2 ANQGSEA. The CDR3 contains 12 residues. CDR3 in DNA: TGCAACTTCTGGGGCAACGGCAATGAGCAGTTCTTC. This translates into CNFWGNGNEQFF.

V and J are TRBV7-3 and TRBJ2-7; 8 bases are a match to TRBD1. CDR3 length equals 15 residues. V lost 5 bases and J lost 3; bases outside the gene matches: 9. CDR1 is SGHTA, CDR2 FQGTGA, per germline. CDR3 region: CASSPSADRVYEQYF. In DNA, the CDR3 is TGTGCCAGCAGCCCGTCCGCGGACAGGGTCTACGAGCAGTACTTC.

The chain is built from TRBV19 and TRBJ2-7, with a tentative D call TRBD1 (5 bases). The germline CDR1 and CDR2 sequences are LNHDA and SQIVND (reference sequence). The V end was cut by 1 base, the J end by 2 bases, with 12 bases between. This CDR3 has 15 residues. The CDR3 sequence: CASSIGTQDPYEQYF. CDR3 DNA sequence: TGTGCCAGTAGTATAGGGACACAGGACCCCTACGAGCAGTACTTC.